Below are 7 T cell receptor beta chains sequenced from a single sample in a study of T cell responses to AZD1222 COVID-19 vaccine. Method: immunoSEQ multiplex PCR; TCRdb's copy keeps in-frame clones and lacks some. The sample comprises about 61,000 clones, approximately 85% of which are singletons, and roughly 25% rests with the top ten. The sequencing here drew on peripheral blood, taken 28 days after the second AZD1222 dose. These receptors were collected from an adult who received the AZD1222 COVID-19 vaccine.

J is TRBJ1-2 and V is TRBV30; 10 bases line up with TRBD1. The CDR3 spans 13 residues. Germline V CDR1 and CDR2: GTSNPN, SVGIG (reference sequence). V lost 3 bases, J lost 5 bases, and 3 bases stayed unmatched. Here the CDR3 reads CAWSPGQGYGYTF. The CDR3 DNA is TGTGCCTGGAGCCCGGGACAGGGGTATGGCTACACCTTC.

The V and J genes are TRBV19 and TRBJ2-7, with 11 bases fitting TRBD2. The germline gives CDR1 LNHDA, CDR2 SQIVND (reference sequence). CDR3 length equals 14 residues. Trimming removed 3 bases from V and 3 bases from J; junction bases left unmatched: 1. This CDR3 reads CASSITSGSYEQYF. For the CDR3, the DNA is TGTGCCAGTAGTATTACTAGCGGGAGCTACGAGCAGTACTTC.

V gene TRBV4-3 combines with J gene TRBJ1-6, with D perhaps TRBD1 (5 bases). The V gene lost 2 bases and the J gene lost 7 bases, with 12 bases spanning the gap. The germline V gene has CDR1 LGHNA and CDR2 YSLEER. The CDR3 is made up of 15 amino acids. In DNA form, the CDR3 reads TGCGCCAGCAGCCAAATCGGAGGGGTAAATTCACCCCTCCACTTT. Encoded protein: CASSQIGGVNSPLHF.

Written as DNA, the CDR3 is TGTGCCACCAGTGTCCCGACAGGGAAATATGGCTACACCTTC. Protein: CATSVPTGKYGYTF. The V and J genes are TRBV24-1 and TRBJ1-2; 7 bases agree with TRBD1. V lost 5 bases, J lost 5 bases, and 7 bases stayed unmatched. This CDR3 comprises 14 residues. The germline gives CDR1 KGHDR, CDR2 SFDVKD.

The chain combines TRBV28 with TRBJ1-1; TRBD1 is a possible D gene (5 bases). Trimming shortened V by 6 bases and J by 8 bases, and 22 bases separated the two germline ends. The germline V gene has CDR1 MDHEN and CDR2 SYDVKM. CDR3 length: 15 residues. CDR3 DNA: TGTGCCAGCAGATCCTACCCGGGACTTTGGTCCGAAGCTTTCTTT. Translated: CASRSYPGLWSEAFF.

The chain links TRBV24-1 to TRBJ2-7, with a weak D call TRBD2 (6 bases). Germline assignment: CDR1 KGHDR and CDR2 SFDVKD. V was clipped by 5 bases and J by 5 bases, with 12 bases between them. This CDR3 has 13 amino acids. The CDR3 nucleotides are TGTGCCACCAGTGGGGGCGGGGCGGACGAGCAGTACTTC. Translation: CATSGGGADEQYF.

The chain couples TRBV9 to TRBJ2-1; D gene uncertain. Trimming pared 0 bases from V and 9 bases from J, leaving 10 bases between. Germline V lookup: CDR1 SGDLS, CDR2 YYNGEE. The CDR3 is 13 amino acids. The CDR3 region is CASSVGTIGEQFF. The CDR3, as DNA: TGTGCCAGCAGCGTAGGAACTATTGGTGAGCAGTTCTTC.